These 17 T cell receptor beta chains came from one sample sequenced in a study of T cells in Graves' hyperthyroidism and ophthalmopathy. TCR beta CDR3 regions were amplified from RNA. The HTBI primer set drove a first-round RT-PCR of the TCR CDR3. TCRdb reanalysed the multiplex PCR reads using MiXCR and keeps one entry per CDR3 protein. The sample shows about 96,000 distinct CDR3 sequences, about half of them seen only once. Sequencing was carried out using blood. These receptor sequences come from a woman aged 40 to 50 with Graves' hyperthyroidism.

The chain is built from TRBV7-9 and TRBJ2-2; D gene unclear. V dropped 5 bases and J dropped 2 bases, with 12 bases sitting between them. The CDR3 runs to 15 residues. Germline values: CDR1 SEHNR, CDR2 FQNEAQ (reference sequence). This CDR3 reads CASSLWQVNTGELFF. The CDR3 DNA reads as TGTGCCAGCAGCCTCTGGCAGGTCAACACCGGGGAGCTGTTTTTT.

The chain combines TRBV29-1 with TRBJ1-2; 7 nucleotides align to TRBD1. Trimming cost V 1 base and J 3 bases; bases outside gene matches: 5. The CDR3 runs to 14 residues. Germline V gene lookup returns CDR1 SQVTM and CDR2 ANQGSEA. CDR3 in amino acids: CSVEVGTGDYGYTF. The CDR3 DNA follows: TGCAGCGTTGAAGTAGGTACAGGGGACTATGGCTACACCTTC.

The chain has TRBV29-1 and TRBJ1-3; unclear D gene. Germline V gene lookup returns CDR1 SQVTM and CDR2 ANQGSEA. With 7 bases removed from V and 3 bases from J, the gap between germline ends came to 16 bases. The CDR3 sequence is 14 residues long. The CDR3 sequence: CSAGEVGYGNTIYF. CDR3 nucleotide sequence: TGCAGCGCTGGGGAGGTGGGCTATGGAAACACCATATATTTT.

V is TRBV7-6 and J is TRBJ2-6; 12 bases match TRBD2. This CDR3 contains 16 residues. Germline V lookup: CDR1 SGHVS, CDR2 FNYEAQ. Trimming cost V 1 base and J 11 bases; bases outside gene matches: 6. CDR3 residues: CASSLGASGRVYVLTF. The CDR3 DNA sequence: TGTGCCAGCAGCTTAGGGGCTAGCGGGAGGGTCTACGTCCTGACTTTC.

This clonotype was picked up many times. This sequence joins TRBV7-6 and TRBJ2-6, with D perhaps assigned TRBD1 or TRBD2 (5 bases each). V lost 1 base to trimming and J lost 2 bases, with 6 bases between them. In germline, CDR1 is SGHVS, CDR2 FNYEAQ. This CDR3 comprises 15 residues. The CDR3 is CASSLGGAGANVLTF. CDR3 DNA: TGTGCCAGCAGCTTAGGAGGGGCTGGGGCCAACGTCCTGACTTTC.

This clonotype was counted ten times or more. For the CDR3, the DNA is TGCAGCGTTGTGGGACACCACCTGGTAGGGTTTAACTATGGCTACACCTTC. Its protein is CSVVGHHLVGFNYGYTF. V and J are TRBV29-1 and TRBJ1-2; D possibly corresponds to TRBD1 (6 bases). From germline, CDR1 is SQVTM and CDR2 ANQGSEA. This CDR3 is 17 amino acids long. The V and J ends lost 4 bases and 1 base respectively, with 22 bases between them.

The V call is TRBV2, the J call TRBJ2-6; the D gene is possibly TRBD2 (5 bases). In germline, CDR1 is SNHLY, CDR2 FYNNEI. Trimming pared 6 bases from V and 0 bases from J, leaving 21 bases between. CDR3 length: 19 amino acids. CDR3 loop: CASSLDFGSTSSGANVLTF. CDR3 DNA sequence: TGTGCCAGCAGCTTAGACTTCGGGTCAACTAGCTCTGGGGCCAACGTCCTGACTTTC.

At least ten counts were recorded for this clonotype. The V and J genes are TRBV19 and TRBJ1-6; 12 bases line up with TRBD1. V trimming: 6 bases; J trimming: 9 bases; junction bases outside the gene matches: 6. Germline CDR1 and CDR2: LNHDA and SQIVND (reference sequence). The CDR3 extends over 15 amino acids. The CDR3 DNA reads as TGTGCCAGTAGGCCGGGACAGGGGGCGCGTTCACCCCTCCACTTT. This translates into CASRPGQGARSPLHF.

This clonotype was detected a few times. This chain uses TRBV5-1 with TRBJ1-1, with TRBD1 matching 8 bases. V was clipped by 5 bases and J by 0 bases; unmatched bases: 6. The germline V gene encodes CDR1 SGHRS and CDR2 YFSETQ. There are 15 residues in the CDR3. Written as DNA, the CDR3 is TGCGCCAGCAGAAACGGACAGGGACTGAACACTGAAGCTTTCTTT. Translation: CASRNGQGLNTEAFF.

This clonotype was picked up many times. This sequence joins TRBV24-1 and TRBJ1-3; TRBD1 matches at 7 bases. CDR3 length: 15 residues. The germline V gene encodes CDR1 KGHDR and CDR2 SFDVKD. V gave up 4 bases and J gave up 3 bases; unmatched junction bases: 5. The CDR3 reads CATSEHGTVGNTIYF. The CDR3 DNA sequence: TGTGCCACCAGTGAGCACGGGACAGTTGGAAACACCATATATTTT.

CDR3: CASRIGAGTQYF. The DNA of the CDR3 is TGTGCCAGCAGAATAGGGGCAGGTACGCAGTATTTT. The chain uses TRBV5-4 and TRBJ2-3, with D possibly being TRBD1 (5 bases). V was shortened by 5 bases and J by 8 bases, with 12 bases between the two germline ends. The CDR3 consists of 12 residues. CDR1 and CDR2 (germline): SGHNT, YYREEE (reference sequence).

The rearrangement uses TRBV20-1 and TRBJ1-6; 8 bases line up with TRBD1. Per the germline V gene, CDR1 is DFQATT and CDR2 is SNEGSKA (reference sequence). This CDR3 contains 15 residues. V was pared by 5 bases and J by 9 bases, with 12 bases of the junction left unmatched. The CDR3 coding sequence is TGCAGTGCTCACACCGCAAAGACAGGGGTTTCACCCCTCCACTTT. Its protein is CSAHTAKTGVSPLHF.

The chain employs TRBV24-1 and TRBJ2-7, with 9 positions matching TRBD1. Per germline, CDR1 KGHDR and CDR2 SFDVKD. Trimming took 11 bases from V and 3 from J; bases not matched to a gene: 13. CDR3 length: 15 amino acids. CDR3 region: CASRGPGQGGYEQYF. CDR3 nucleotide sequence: TGTGCCAGCAGGGGACCGGGACAGGGAGGCTACGAGCAGTACTTC.

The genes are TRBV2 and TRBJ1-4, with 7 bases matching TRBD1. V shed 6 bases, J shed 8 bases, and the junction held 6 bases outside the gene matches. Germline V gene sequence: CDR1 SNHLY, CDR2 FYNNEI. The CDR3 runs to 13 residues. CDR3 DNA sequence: TGTGCCAGCAGAGTCGACAGGGAGGAAAAACTGTTTTTT. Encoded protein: CASRVDREEKLFF.

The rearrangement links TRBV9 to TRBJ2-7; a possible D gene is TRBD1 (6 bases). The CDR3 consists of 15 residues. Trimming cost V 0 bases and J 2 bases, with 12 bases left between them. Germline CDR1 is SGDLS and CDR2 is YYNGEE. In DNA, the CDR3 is TGTGCCAGCAGCGTAGAGACAGGAGAAACCTACGAGCAGTACTTC. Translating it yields CASSVETGETYEQYF.

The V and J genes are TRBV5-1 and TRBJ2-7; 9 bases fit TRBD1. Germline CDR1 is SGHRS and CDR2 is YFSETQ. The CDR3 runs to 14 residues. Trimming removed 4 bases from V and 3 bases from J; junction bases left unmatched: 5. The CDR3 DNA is TGCGCCAGCAGCGGGACAGGGCACAACTACGAGCAGTACTTC. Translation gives CASSGTGHNYEQYF.

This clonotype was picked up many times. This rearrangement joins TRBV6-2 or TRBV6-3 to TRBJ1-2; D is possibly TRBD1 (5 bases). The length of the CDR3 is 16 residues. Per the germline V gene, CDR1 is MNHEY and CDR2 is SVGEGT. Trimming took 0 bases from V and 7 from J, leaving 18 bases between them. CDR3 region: CASSYSTFGLTGGYTF. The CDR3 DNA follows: TGTGCCAGCAGTTACTCGACCTTCGGGCTTACAGGTGGCTACACCTTC.